The T cell receptor beta chain described here comes from a study of post-analysis software for immune sequencing data. Trimming shortened V by 1 base and J by 7 bases, and 11 bases separated the two germline ends. Germline CDR1 DFQATT, CDR2 SNEGSKA (reference sequence). The CDR3 spans 14 residues. This clonotype has more than one count but fewer than ten. Prepared libraries of TCR beta cDNA carried unique molecular identifiers. One entry per CDR3 protein, called by TCRdb with MiXCR from the PCR reads. The sample lists around 150,000 distinct CDR3 sequences; roughly 34% were seen once. The chain has TRBV20-1 and TRBJ1-6; D not certain. The source of this sequence is a girl between 5 and 17 years old with multiple sclerosis. This specimen consisted of blood, obtained after autologous hematopoietic stem cell transplantation. CDR3 loop: CSARGQEWNSPLHF. The CDR3 bases are TGCAGTGCTAGAGGGCAGGAGTGGAATTCACCCCTCCACTTT.